The clone carrying this T cell receptor (beta chain) was counted many times. Antigen: not known. The entry originates in a study of identical twins. Study results and limitations: With abundant cord blood beta clonotypes, insertions were fewer; memory repertoires showed no such pattern.

A universal primer site arose from template switching, and cDNA bore unique molecular identifiers. In TCRdb, the 5' RACE reads were re-called with MiXCR into one record per CDR3 protein. The sample has fewer than 350,000 distinct CDR3 sequences, approximately 8.5% seen once; the top ten hold about 2.1%. This sample was also put to use in a study of yellow fever vaccine responses in identical twins.

The clonotype originates from a woman aged 18-29 years in good health. Sequenced: memory (CD45RO+) T cells sorted from blood.

As DNA, the CDR3 is TGTGCCATCACGAACCGGGGACGTCAGGAGACCCAGTACTTC. This gives the protein CAITNRGRQETQYF. V gene TRBV10-3 combines with J gene TRBJ2-5; D may correspond to TRBD1 or TRBD2 (5 bases each). This CDR3 is built from 14 residues. The germline V gene encodes CDR1 ENHRY and CDR2 SYGVKD. V lost 7 bases to trimming and J lost 5 bases, with 17 bases between them.